Sequencing of this TCR beta chain was carried out in a study of blood T cells in healthy people across ages. Whole-study findings and limits: Aged donors had fewer naive CD4+ cells and lower diversity than long-lived donors.

V dropped 6 bases and J dropped 0 bases, with 14 bases sitting between them. Germline CDR1 DFQATT, CDR2 SNEGSKA (reference sequence). The CDR3 extends over 14 amino acids. Using a J-beta primer mix together with a sample-barcoded 5' primer, a second PCR was run for 7 to 11 cycles. TCRdb analysed the 5' RACE reads with MiXCR anew, one entry per CDR3 protein. This repertoire shows almost 800,000 distinct CDR3 sequences, roughly 60% found once; its top ten account for about 20%. There were at least 5.5 micrograms of total RNA extracted from every sample. This clonotype has only one observation. The antigen is unknown.

The chain employs TRBV20-1 and TRBJ1-1; D not resolved. This receptor was obtained from a man younger than 40 in good health. The material sequenced was blood. CDR3: CSAQVPVVNTEAFF. CDR3 DNA: TGCAGTGCCCAAGTCCCGGTAGTGAACACTGAAGCTTTCTTT.